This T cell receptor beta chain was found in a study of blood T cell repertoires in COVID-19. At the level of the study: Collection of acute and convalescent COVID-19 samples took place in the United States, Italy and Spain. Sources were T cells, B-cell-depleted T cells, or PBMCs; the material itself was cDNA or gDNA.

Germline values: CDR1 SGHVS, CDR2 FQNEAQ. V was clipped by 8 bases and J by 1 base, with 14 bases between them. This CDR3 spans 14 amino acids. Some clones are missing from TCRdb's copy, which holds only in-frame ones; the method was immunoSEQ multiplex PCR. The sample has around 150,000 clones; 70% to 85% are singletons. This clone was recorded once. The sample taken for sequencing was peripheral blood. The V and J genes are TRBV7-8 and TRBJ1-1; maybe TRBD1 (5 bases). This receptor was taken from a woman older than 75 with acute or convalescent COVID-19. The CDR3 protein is CASAWGVGNTEAFF. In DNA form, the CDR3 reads TGTGCCAGCGCCTGGGGGGTCGGGAACACTGAAGCTTTCTTT. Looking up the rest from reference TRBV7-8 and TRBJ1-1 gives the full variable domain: GAGVSQSPRYKVAKRGQDVALRCDPISGHVSLFWYQQALGQGPEFLTYFQNEAQLDKSGLPSDRFFAERPEGSVSTLKIQRTQQEDSAVYLCASAWGVGNTEAFFGQGTRLTVV.